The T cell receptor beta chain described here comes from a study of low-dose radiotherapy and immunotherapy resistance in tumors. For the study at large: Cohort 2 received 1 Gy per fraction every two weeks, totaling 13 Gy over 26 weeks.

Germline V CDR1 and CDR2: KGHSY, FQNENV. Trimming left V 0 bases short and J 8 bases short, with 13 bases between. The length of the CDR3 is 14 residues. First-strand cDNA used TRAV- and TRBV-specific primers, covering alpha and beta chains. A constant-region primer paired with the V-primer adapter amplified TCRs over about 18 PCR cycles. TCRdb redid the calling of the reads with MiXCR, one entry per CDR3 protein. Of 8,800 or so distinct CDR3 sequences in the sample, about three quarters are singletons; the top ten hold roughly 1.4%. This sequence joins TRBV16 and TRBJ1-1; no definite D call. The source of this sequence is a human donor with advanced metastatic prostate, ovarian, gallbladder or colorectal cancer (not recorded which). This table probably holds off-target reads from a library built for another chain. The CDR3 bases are TGTGCCAGCAGCCAATCGAGCCGGTTCGGGGAAGCTTTCTTT. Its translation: CASSQSSRFGEAFF.